The rows below give T cell receptor beta chains drawn from one sample of a study of response to subunit inactivated influenza vaccine. TCRdb re-called the RT-PCR reads with MiXCR, one entry per CDR3 protein. The sample has approximately 530,000 distinct CDR3 sequences, 10% to 15% seen once. Specimen: PBMCs from blood, collected more than 35 days after vaccination. These receptors all come from a man aged 45-60 years who received an inactivated influenza vaccine. Each CDR3 is given with its conserved first and last residue. The order of the fields is clone size, CDR3 length, J gene, D gene, V gene, CDR3 protein, CDR3 DNA. The D gene is left open where the match is weak. Clone size is given for some rows only: seen once, a few or many times, or a class if the clone is expanded.

.	13	TRBJ1-5	.	TRBV20-1	CSANRAVNQPQHF	TGCAGTGCTAACCGGGCCGTTAATCAGCCCCAGCATTTT
.	15	TRBJ2-2	TRBD1	TRBV4-3	CASSPESRGFGELFF	TGCGCCAGCAGCCCAGAATCCAGGGGGTTCGGGGAGCTGTTTTTT
.	13	TRBJ2-1	.	TRBV12-3/TRBV12-4	CASSRTARVEQFF	TGTGCCAGCAGTCGGACAGCGCGCGTTGAGCAGTTCTTC
few	11	TRBJ1-4	.	TRBV7-6	CASSLEGALFF	TGTGCCAGCAGCTTGGAGGGCGCCCTGTTTTTT
many	12	TRBJ2-1	.	TRBV7-9	CASSFGEGEQFF	TGTGCCAGCAGCTTCGGGGAAGGGGAGCAGTTCTTC
few	15	TRBJ2-1	.	TRBV4-1	CASSQGQIEYNEQFF	TGCGCCAGCAGCCAAGGACAGATCGAGTACAATGAGCAGTTCTTC
few	14	TRBJ1-4	.	TRBV20-1	CSALPGSTNEKLFF	TGCAGTGCTCTACCAGGGTCAACTAATGAAAAACTGTTTTTT
.	11	TRBJ2-1	TRBD1	TRBV7-6	CASSTGGEQFF	TGTGCCAGCAGCACAGGGGGCGAGCAGTTCTTC
.	15	TRBJ2-3	.	TRBV20-1	CSALTVFAGADTQYF	TGCAGTGCTTTAACCGTTTTTGCTGGGGCAGATACGCAGTATTTT
.	16	TRBJ2-1	.	TRBV7-2	CASSFGSYLSYNEQFF	TGTGCCAGCAGCTTCGGAAGCTATCTATCCTACAATGAGCAGTTCTTC
.	14	TRBJ2-5	TRBD2	TRBV7-2	CASSLKLAGATQYF	TGTGCCAGCAGCTTAAAACTAGCGGGAGCGACCCAGTACTTC
.	12	TRBJ1-2	TRBD1	TRBV3-1	CASTDREYGYTF	TGTGCCAGCACGGACAGGGAATATGGCTACACCTTC
few	13	TRBJ2-1	.	TRBV10-1	CASAQGANNEQFF	TGCGCCAGCGCCCAGGGAGCCAACAATGAGCAGTTCTTC
once	14	TRBJ1-4	.	TRBV12-3/TRBV12-4	CASSFEIDDEKLFF	TGTGCCAGCAGTTTTGAGATTGACGATGAAAAACTGTTTTTT
.	14	TRBJ2-2	.	TRBV19	CASSIGASAGELFF	TGTGCCAGTAGTATCGGAGCCTCCGCCGGGGAGCTGTTTTTT
few	14	TRBJ2-7	TRBD1	TRBV4-2	CASSQEQGTNEQYF	TGTGCCAGCAGCCAAGAACAGGGGACCAACGAGCAGTACTTC
.	12	TRBJ2-7	.	TRBV29-1	CSVAAGEYEQYF	TGCAGCGTTGCGGCAGGGGAGTACGAGCAGTACTTC
many	15	TRBJ2-1	.	TRBV12-3/TRBV12-4	CASSPRRNGVNEQFF	TGTGCCAGCAGTCCGCGAAGGAACGGGGTCAATGAGCAGTTCTTC
.	15	TRBJ2-1	.	TRBV12-3/TRBV12-4	CASSLMLSGANEQFF	TGTGCCAGCAGTTTAATGCTATCGGGGGCCAATGAGCAGTTCTTC
.	14	TRBJ1-2	TRBD1	TRBV27	CASRGDSSNYGYTF	TGTGCCAGCAGGGGGGACAGCTCTAACTATGGCTACACCTTC
many	13	TRBJ2-3	TRBD1	TRBV20-1	CSARKGATDTQYF	TGCAGTGCTAGGAAGGGGGCAACAGATACGCAGTATTTT
many	14	TRBJ1-6	.	TRBV11-2	CASRLLRTGSPLHF	TGTGCCAGCAGACTCCTGCGGACGGGTTCACCCCTCCACTTT
.	13	TRBJ2-2	TRBD2	TRBV20-1	CSATAGSVGELFF	TGCAGTGCTACAGCGGGATCTGTCGGGGAGCTGTTTTTT
.	15	TRBJ1-2	.	TRBV4-1	CASSQDPGASYGYTF	TGCGCCAGCAGCCAAGATCCAGGAGCGAGCTATGGCTACACCTTC
.	14	TRBJ2-1	TRBD2	TRBV12-3/TRBV12-4	CASSYSGGAFEQFF	TGTGCCAGCAGTTATAGCGGGGGGGCGTTTGAGCAGTTCTTC
.	12	TRBJ2-4	TRBD2	TRBV4-1	CASRSSGGALYF	TGCGCCAGCAGGTCGAGCGGGGGGGCTTTGTACTTC
.	13	TRBJ2-7	TRBD2	TRBV7-2	CASSSSGGKEQYF	TGTGCCAGCAGCTCTTCGGGAGGGAAGGAGCAGTACTTC
few	16	TRBJ2-7	TRBD1	TRBV4-2	CASSQADTGVSYEQYF	TGTGCCAGCAGCCAAGCTGATACAGGGGTGTCCTACGAGCAGTACTTC
few	16	TRBJ2-1	.	TRBV4-3	CASSLTQDLSYNEQFF	TGCGCCAGCAGCCTTACGCAGGACCTCTCCTACAATGAGCAGTTCTTC
.	17	TRBJ2-6	.	TRBV5-5	CASTPVPGAEGANVLTF	TGTGCCAGCACCCCAGTCCCGGGGGCGGAAGGGGCCAACGTCCTGACTTTC
.	12	TRBJ2-1	.	TRBV20-1	CSAMVSAPEQFF	TGCAGTGCTATGGTGTCGGCCCCAGAGCAGTTCTTC
many	12	TRBJ2-3	TRBD1	TRBV10-3	CAVGQGTDTQYF	TGTGCCGTAGGACAGGGCACAGATACGCAGTATTTT
.	18	TRBJ2-7	TRBD1	TRBV3-1	CASSHNGAGQGESYEQYF	TGTGCCAGCAGCCATAATGGTGCGGGACAGGGGGAATCCTACGAGCAGTACTTC
.	15	TRBJ2-3	.	TRBV4-3	CASSPGLRFSDTQYF	TGCGCCAGCAGCCCCGGTTTACGGTTCTCCGATACGCAGTATTTT
.	14	TRBJ2-7	TRBD2	TRBV7-9	CASSLSGRDYEQYF	TGTGCCAGCAGCTTATCCGGGAGGGATTACGAGCAGTACTTC
few	11	TRBJ2-1	.	TRBV20-1	CSARESHAQFF	TGCAGTGCTAGAGAATCACACGCGCAGTTCTTC
many	16	TRBJ2-3	.	TRBV12-3/TRBV12-4	CASTLIGAGFTDTQYF	TGTGCCAGCACCCTTATCGGGGCTGGATTTACAGATACGCAGTATTTT
.	16	TRBJ2-3	TRBD2	TRBV18	CASSRVSGTSTDTQSF	TGTGCCAGCTCCCGAGTTAGCGGGACTAGCACAGATACGCAGTCTTTT
many	14	TRBJ1-5	TRBD1	TRBV6-5	CASSRNRGRQPQHF	TGTGCCAGCAGCCGAAACAGGGGACGGCAGCCCCAGCATTTT
few	17	TRBJ2-3	TRBD2	TRBV4-3	CASSQAGGLGLTDTQYF	TGCGCCAGCAGCCAAGCGGGAGGGTTGGGACTCACAGATACGCAGTATTTT
.	17	TRBJ2-3	TRBD2	TRBV5-1	CASSLAATSGSIDTQYF	TGCGCCAGCAGCTTGGCCGCGACTAGCGGGAGTATAGATACGCAGTATTTT
few	15	TRBJ2-1	TRBD1	TRBV7-2	CASRRDRRHSNEQFF	TGTGCCAGCCGAAGGGACAGGCGACATAGCAATGAGCAGTTCTTC
.	12	TRBJ2-7	TRBD1	TRBV7-9	CASSFGQGGKYF	TGTGCCAGCAGCTTCGGACAGGGGGGGAAGTACTTC
.	13	TRBJ2-7	.	TRBV7-2	CASSLESGREQYF	TGTGCCAGCAGCTTAGAGTCGGGGCGCGAGCAGTACTTC
few	17	TRBJ1-2	.	TRBV6-5	CASSYTPSAGFIYGYTF	TGTGCCAGCAGTTACACCCCTTCGGCCGGCTTTATCTATGGCTACACCTTC
many	14	TRBJ2-1	.	TRBV12-3/TRBV12-4	CASSPGLRSNEQFF	TGTGCCAGCAGTCCGGGACTCAGGTCCAATGAGCAGTTCTTC
few	16	TRBJ2-1	.	TRBV4-1	CASSQVGRGYYNEQFF	TGCGCCAGCAGCCAAGTTGGCAGGGGTTATTACAATGAGCAGTTCTTC
many	14	TRBJ2-1	TRBD1	TRBV12-3/TRBV12-4	CASSRQGGNNEQFF	TGTGCCAGCAGCCGACAGGGGGGCAACAATGAGCAGTTCTTC